This TCR beta chain was identified during a study of blood T cell repertoires in COVID-19. Assay: immunoSEQ multiplex PCR; the TCRdb copy retains only in-frame clones and omits some. This sample carries 330,000 or so clones, almost 90% of them seen once, and the ten largest clones take 0.85% to 1.3%. Grouping used clinical history reported by participants in a survey and questionnaire. V lost 2 bases to trimming and J lost 8 bases, with 9 bases between them. CDR3 length: 13 residues. Per the germline V gene, CDR1 is MNHEY and CDR2 is SMNVEV (reference sequence). The sequence came from a woman aged 30 to 39 who had been exposed to COVID-19. Sequencing used PBMCs or T cells enriched from blood (not recorded which). The gene calls are TRBV27 and TRBJ1-4; D is ambiguous. The CDR3 sequence is CASSLNSGEKLFF. Here the CDR3 DNA reads TGTGCCAGCAGTTTAAACAGTGGGGAAAAACTGTTTTTT.